Sequencing of this T cell receptor (beta chain) was carried out in a study of neurological immune-mediated disorders. TCRdb recomputed calls from the 5' RACE reads with MiXCR, one row per CDR3 protein. Counted here are about 38,000 distinct CDR3 sequences, around 10% occurring once; the ten biggest clones make up roughly 3.9%. The time point is: technical triplicate 1. There are many counts of this clonotype. CDR1 is SGHTA, CDR2 FQGNSA, per germline. The CDR3 totals 19 residues. Trimming removed 5 bases from V and 7 bases from J; junction bases left unmatched: 16. Sequencing used PBMCs. This sequence joins TRBV7-2 and TRBJ1-6; 11 nucleotides match TRBD1. This receptor was identified in a man in his fifties or sixties with HTLV-1-associated myelopathy (HAM/TSP). Here the CDR3 reads CASSPRTGGGPIGNSPLHF. The DNA for the CDR3 is TGTGCCAGCAGCCCACGGACAGGGGGCGGCCCCATAGGGAATTCACCCCTCCACTTT. The full variable domain, with the rest looked up from reference TRBV7-2 and TRBJ1-6, is GAGVSQSPSNKVTEKGKDVELRCDPISGHTALYWYRQSLGQGLEFLIYFQGNSAPDKSGLPSDRFSAERTGGSVSTLTIQRTQQEDSAVYLCASSPRTGGGPIGNSPLHFGNGTRLTVT.